This T cell receptor (beta chain) originates from a study of blood T cell repertoires in COVID-19. Study summary: Spain, Italy and the United States supplied samples that represented acute and convalescent COVID-19. PBMCs, B-cell-depleted T cells, or T cells provided the cDNA or gDNA that made up the material.

Authors' processing steps: Reference gene primer amplification gave estimated nucleated cell counts. The repertoire was sequenced with immunoSEQ multiplex PCR; TCRdb's copy has only in-frame clones and lacks some. V, J and clone size are taken as reported in that table, and D and trimming were inferred from the DNA itself. The table lists roughly 100,000 clones, about 70% of them singletons. Germline V gene lookup returns CDR1 MDHEN and CDR2 SYDVKM. This CDR3 has 14 amino acids. V dropped 6 bases and J dropped 10 bases, with 19 bases sitting between them. The receptor was derived from a human donor with acute or convalescent COVID-19. The donor label of this sample is uncertain. The sequenced sample was peripheral blood. The chain uses TRBV28 and TRBJ2-1; D perhaps matches TRBD2 (6 bases). This CDR3 is CASSRPRLREEQFF. The CDR3 bases are TGTGCCAGCAGCCGACCTAGGCTCCGGGAGGAGCAGTTCTTC.